This entry lists 20 T cell receptor beta chains sequenced from one sample in a study of read filtering for tumor transcriptome and immune sequencing. Molecular barcoded adaptors covering alpha/delta and beta/gamma chains were used on approximately 440 ng RNA. TCRdb processed the reads anew with MiXCR; each CDR3 protein has one entry. The sample holds 85,000 to 100,000 distinct CDR3 sequences, around a fifth seen once. Sequencing was carried out using a population of CD138-negative cells sorted from bone marrow. These receptors came from a donor at least 40 years old with multiple myeloma.

This clonotype was counted a single time. It may be a read error: a sequence one base away is much more abundant. The rearrangement joins TRBV5-1 to TRBJ1-1; TRBD1 matches at 8 bases. From germline, CDR1 is SGHRS and CDR2 YFSETQ. Trimming took 3 bases from V and 6 from J; bases not matched to a gene: 16. The CDR3 is 17 amino acids. The CDR3 DNA reads TGCGCCAGCAGCTGGGACAGGCTAAGAGGGGCTGACGCTGAAGCTTTCTTT. As protein: CASSWDRLRGADAEAFF.

Many counts were recorded for this clonotype. This sequence joins TRBV25-1 and TRBJ1-2; TRBD1 matches 8 bases. Germline V CDR1 and CDR2: MGHDK, SYGVNS. Unmatched junction bases numbered 10, after V lost 5 bases and J lost 5 bases. The CDR3 spans 15 residues. Written as DNA, the CDR3 is TGTGCCAGCAGTTTTGGACAGGGATGGAGTTATGGCTACACCTTC. Protein product: CASSFGQGWSYGYTF.

This clonotype was detected ten times or more. The J gene is TRBJ1-5, the V gene TRBV19; D uncertain. The CDR3 runs 13 residues. The germline V and J ends were trimmed by 6 bases and 7 bases, with 13 bases remaining between them. Per germline, CDR1 LNHDA and CDR2 SQIVND (reference sequence). The CDR3 here is CASRPLGGQPQHF. CDR3 sequence (DNA): TGTGCCAGTAGACCCCTTGGTGGGCAGCCCCAGCATTTT.

In this sample, this clonotype turned up many times. J is TRBJ2-7 and V is TRBV24-1; no clear D gene. The ends were cut back, 9 bases at V and 5 bases at J, with 13 bases in the middle. The CDR3 contains 12 residues. Germline assignment: CDR1 KGHDR and CDR2 SFDVKD. CDR3: CATHRPGDEQYF. CDR3 coding DNA: TGTGCCACCCACCGCCCTGGGGACGAGCAGTACTTC.

The sample holds many counts of this clonotype. This may stem from a read error, because a much larger clone lies one nucleotide away. The J gene is TRBJ2-1, the V gene TRBV7-6, with TRBD1 identical over 8 bases. V lost 5 bases to trimming and J lost 8 bases; unmatched junction nucleotides: 14. This CDR3 region has 16 residues. Germline assignment: CDR1 SGHVS and CDR2 FNYEAQ. CDR3 in DNA: TGTGCCAGCAGCAGACAGGGGAAGGTGGGGTACGATGAGCAGTTCTTC. It yields the protein CASSRQGKVGYDEQFF. Looking up the rest from reference TRBV7-6 and TRBJ2-1 gives the full variable domain: GAGVSQSPRYKVTKRGQDVALRCDPISGHVSLYWYRQALGQGPEFLTYFNYEAQQDKSGLPNDRFSAERPEGSISTLTIQRTEQRDSAMYRCASSRQGKVGYDEQFFGPGTRLTVL.

This clonotype has just a few counts. A much bigger clone sits one base away, suggesting this may be a read error. The chain has TRBV7-8 and TRBJ2-6; D not resolved. Per the germline V gene, CDR1 is SGHVS and CDR2 is FQNEAQ. The CDR3 consists of 13 residues. CDR3 DNA: TGTGCCAGCAGCTTAAGACAAGCCAGCGTCCTGACTTTC. Translated, it gives CASSLRQASVLTF.

The CDR3 DNA is TGTGCCAGCAAGCCTACAACGAACACTGAAGCTTTCTTT. It yields the protein CASKPTTNTEAFF. The chain employs TRBV28 and TRBJ1-1; no definite D call. Trimming stripped 7 bases from V and 1 base from J, with 10 bases between. Germline CDR1 is MDHEN and CDR2 is SYDVKM. The CDR3 extends over 13 amino acids.

V is TRBV5-1 and J is TRBJ2-2, with unresolved D. V was pared by 0 bases and J by 8 bases, with 8 bases between. This CDR3 has 13 residues. From germline, CDR1 is SGHRS and CDR2 YFSETQ. The CDR3 sequence is CASSLDYVGELFF. CDR3 coding DNA: TGCGCCAGCAGCTTGGATTATGTGGGGGAGCTGTTTTTT.

Ten or more counts support this clonotype. The genes are TRBV29-1 and TRBJ2-1; the match to TRBD2 covers 8 bases. Germline-derived CDR1 and CDR2 are SQVTM and ANQGSEA. The CDR3 has 12 amino acids. The V gene end was trimmed by 8 bases and the J gene end by 7 bases; junction bases not matched to a gene: 7. The CDR3 region is CSLQRGTNEQFF. The CDR3 DNA is TGCAGCTTACAGCGGGGGACTAATGAGCAGTTCTTC.

In this sample, this clonotype turned up a few times. The rearrangement joins TRBV29-1 to TRBJ1-3; maybe TRBD1 (6 bases). The V end was cut by 7 bases, the J end by 3 bases, with 16 bases between. Germline V CDR1 and CDR2: SQVTM, ANQGSEA. The CDR3 has 14 amino acids. The CDR3 DNA follows: TGCAGCGCTCTGGGACATCCCGATGGAAACACCATATATTTT. It translates to CSALGHPDGNTIYF.

Ten or more counts support this clonotype. The rearrangement joins TRBV7-9 to TRBJ1-1; 8 bases match TRBD1. The J segment lost 4 bases and the V segment lost 5 bases, leaving 6 bases of the junction unmatched. This CDR3 contains 14 residues. The germline CDR1 and CDR2 sequences are SEHNR and FQNEAQ (reference sequence). The CDR3 reads CASSTGQGGTEAFF. DNA of the CDR3: TGTGCCAGCAGCACCGGACAGGGCGGCACTGAAGCTTTCTTT. Drawing the rest from reference TRBV7-9 and TRBJ1-1, the complete variable domain is DTGVSQNPRHKITKRGQNVTFRCDPISEHNRLYWYRQTLGQGPEFLTYFQNEAQLEKSRLLSDRFSAERPKGSFSTLEIQRTEQGDSAMYLCASSTGQGGTEAFFGQGTRLTVV.

To note about this clonotype: This may stem from a read error, because a much larger clone lies one nucleotide away. The chain recombines TRBV5-1 with TRBJ2-5; 7 bases align to TRBD1. The CDR3 is made up of 14 amino acids. Germline CDR1 SGHRS, CDR2 YFSETQ. The CDR3 nucleotides read TGCGCCAGCGGACCGGGACAGAATCAAGCGACCCAGTACTTC. It codes for CASGPGQNQATQYF.

This clonotype was seen at least ten times. As DNA, the CDR3 is TGTGCCAGCAGCTTAGCGCGGCGGGGGGGCAATGAGCAGTTCTTC. Amino acids: CASSLARRGGNEQFF. The V and J genes are TRBV11-2 and TRBJ2-1, with TRBD2 identical over 9 bases. The CDR3 is 15 residues long. J was trimmed by 6 bases and V by 1 base; bases with no gene match: 4. Looked up from germline, CDR1 is SGHAT and CDR2 is FQNNGV.

The chain links TRBV2 to TRBJ1-2; a possible D gene is TRBD1 (5 bases). This CDR3 comprises 15 residues. In germline, CDR1 is SNHLY, CDR2 FYNNEI. The V end was cut by 3 bases, the J end by 4 bases, with 15 bases between. CDR3 loop: CASSDVGREAYGYTF. CDR3 bases: TGTGCCAGCAGTGATGTTGGCAGGGAAGCCTATGGCTACACCTTC.

There are many counts of this clonotype. The chain uses TRBV5-6 and TRBJ2-2, with D perhaps given as TRBD1 or TRBD2 (5 bases each). This CDR3 spans 15 amino acids. Between the trimmed V and J ends, which lost 4 bases and 1 base, there was a span of 11 bases. CDR1 and CDR2 from the germline V gene are SGHDT and YYEEEE. CDR3 loop: CASSPGRRNTGELFF. The CDR3 region has the DNA TGTGCCAGCAGCCCGGGACGGAGGAACACCGGGGAGCTGTTTTTT.

The V gene is TRBV5-6, the J gene TRBJ1-1; D is possibly TRBD1 (5 bases). The ends were cut back, 4 bases at V and 5 bases at J, with 9 bases in the middle. This CDR3 is built from 12 residues. Germline V gene lookup returns CDR1 SGHDT and CDR2 YYEEEE. This chain's CDR3 is CASSIGVTEAFF. In DNA form, the CDR3 reads TGTGCCAGCAGCATAGGGGTAACTGAAGCTTTCTTT.

Remarks on this clonotype: A read error may account for a junction end that differs from germline. The CDR3 DNA follows: TGCGCCAGCAGCTTGGCTGGACAAGGCTATGGCTCCACCTTC. Its protein is CASSLAGQGYGSTF. The rearrangement uses TRBV5-1 and TRBJ1-2; the D gene is possibly TRBD1 (5 bases). The CDR3 runs to 14 residues. Germline V gene sequence: CDR1 SGHRS, CDR2 YFSETQ.

This clonotype has at least ten counts. J is TRBJ1-2 and V is TRBV5-1; 7 positions match TRBD1. V trimming: 7 bases; J trimming: 3 bases; junction bases outside the gene matches: 12. Germline V gene lookup returns CDR1 SGHRS and CDR2 YFSETQ. CDR3 size: 15 residues. Here the CDR3 DNA reads TGCGCCAGCTCTGACAGGGAGAAGAACCACTATGGCTACACCTTC. It specifies CASSDREKNHYGYTF.

The chain recombines TRBV6-1 with TRBJ1-5; D is unclear. Germline CDR1 MNHNS, CDR2 SASEGT. With 5 bases removed from V and 0 bases from J, the gap between germline ends came to 11 bases. The CDR3 is made up of 15 amino acids. CDR3 protein: CASSYAGYSNQPQHF. The CDR3 DNA reads as TGTGCCAGCAGTTACGCAGGATATAGCAATCAGCCCCAGCATTTT.

In this sample, this clonotype turned up many times. The chain joins TRBV5-1 to TRBJ2-2; weak D call: TRBD1 (6 bases). Trimming stripped 5 bases from V and 4 bases from J, with 18 bases between. This CDR3 has 16 amino acids. Germline values: CDR1 SGHRS, CDR2 YFSETQ. In DNA form, the CDR3 reads TGCGCCAGCAGTTATCAGGGGACCTCGGGCACCGGGGAGCTGTTTTTT. Translation: CASSYQGTSGTGELFF.